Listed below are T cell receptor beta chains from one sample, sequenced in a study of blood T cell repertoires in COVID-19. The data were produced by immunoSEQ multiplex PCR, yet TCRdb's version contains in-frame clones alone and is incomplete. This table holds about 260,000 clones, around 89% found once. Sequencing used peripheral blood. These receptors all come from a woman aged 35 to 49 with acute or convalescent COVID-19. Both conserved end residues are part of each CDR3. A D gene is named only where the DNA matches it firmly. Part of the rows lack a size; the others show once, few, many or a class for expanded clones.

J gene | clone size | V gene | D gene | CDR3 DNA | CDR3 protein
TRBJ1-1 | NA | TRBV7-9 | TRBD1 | TGTGCCAGCAGCTTAACAGGGGGCGCTTTCTTT | CASSLTGGAFF
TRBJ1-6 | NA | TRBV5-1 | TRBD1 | TGCGCCAGCAGCTTGGCCGGGACAGGGAGATCACCCCTCCACTTT | CASSLAGTGRSPLHF
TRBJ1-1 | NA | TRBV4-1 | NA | TGCGCCAGCAGCCAAGGGTTCTTCAGGGAAAGGACTGAAGCTTTCTTT | CASSQGFFRERTEAFF
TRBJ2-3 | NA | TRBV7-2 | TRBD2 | TGTGCCAGCAGCTTGCTAGCGGGGGCCAGCACAGATACGCAGTATTTT | CASSLLAGASTDTQYF
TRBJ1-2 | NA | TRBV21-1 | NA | TGTGCCAGCAGCAAAAAGGTTGGGTCGGGCTATGGCTACACCTTC | CASSKKVGSGYGYTF
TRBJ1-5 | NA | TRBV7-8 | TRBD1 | TGTGCCAGCAGCGGGGGACAGGGCAATCAGCCCCAGCATTTT | CASSGGQGNQPQHF
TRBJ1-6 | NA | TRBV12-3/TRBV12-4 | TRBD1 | TGTGCCAGCAGTCGGACAGGGGCCTCACCCCTCCACTTT | CASSRTGASPLHF
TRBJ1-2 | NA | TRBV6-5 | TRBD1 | TGTGCCAGCAGCCCAAGACAGGGGATAGGTGGCTACACCTTC | CASSPRQGIGGYTF
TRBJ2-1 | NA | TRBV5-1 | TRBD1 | TGCGCCAGCAGCTCCCCCTGGGGGACAGCCGACCTAGTATCCTACAATGAGCAGTTCTTC | CASSSPWGTADLVSYNEQFF
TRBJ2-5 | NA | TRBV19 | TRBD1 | TGTGCCAGTAGGGAACAGGGGACGGAGACCCAGTACTTC | CASREQGTETQYF
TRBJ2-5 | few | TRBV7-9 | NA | TGTGCCAGCAGCTCGAGGGTCGGAGAGACCCAGTACTTC | CASSSRVGETQYF
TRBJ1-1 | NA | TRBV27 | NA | TGTGCCAGCAGTTTATCGGTTTTAGGGGGCACTGAAGCTTTCTTT | CASSLSVLGGTEAFF
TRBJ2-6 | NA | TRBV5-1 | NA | TGCGCCAGCAGCTTCGAGAACTCTGGGGCCAACGTCCTGACTTTC | CASSFENSGANVLTF
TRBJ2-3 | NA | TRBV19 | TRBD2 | TGTGCCAGTAGTATAAGTAGCGGGGGGGCGACAGATACGCAGTATTTT | CASSISSGGATDTQYF
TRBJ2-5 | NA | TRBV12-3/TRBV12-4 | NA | TGTGCCAGCAGTCCAGGAGGTTGGGAGACCCAGTACTTC | CASSPGGWETQYF
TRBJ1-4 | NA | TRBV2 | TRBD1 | TGTGCCAGCAGCAGGAGGGACAGGGGTGCTAATGAAAAACTGTTTTTT | CASSRRDRGANEKLFF
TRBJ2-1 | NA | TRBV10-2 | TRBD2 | TGCGCCAGCAGTGGGACTAGCGGGGCTTACAATGAGCAGTTCTTC | CASSGTSGAYNEQFF
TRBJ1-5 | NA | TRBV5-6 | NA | TGTGCCAGCAGGCGGCAGGGGAATCAGCCCCAGCATTTT | CASRRQGNQPQHF
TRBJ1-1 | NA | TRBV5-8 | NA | TGTGCCAGCAGCTTTACAGGACTGAACACTGAAGCTTTCTTT | CASSFTGLNTEAFF
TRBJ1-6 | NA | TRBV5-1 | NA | TGCGCCAGCAGCTTTACTGGGCAGGGGAATTCACCCCTCCACTTT | CASSFTGQGNSPLHF
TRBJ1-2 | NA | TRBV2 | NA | TGTGCCAGCAGTGATGGGCAGGACTATGGCTACACCTTC | CASSDGQDYGYTF
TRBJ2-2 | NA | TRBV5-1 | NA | TGCGCCAGCAGCTTGGGGGCTCCCACCGGGGAGCTGTTTTTT | CASSLGAPTGELFF
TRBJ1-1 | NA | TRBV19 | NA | TGTGCCAGTAGTAGAGTTGCAGGGGATGTTCTAACTGAAGCTTTCTTT | CASSRVAGDVLTEAFF
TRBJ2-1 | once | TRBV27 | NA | TGTGCCAGCAGACAGGGATCCAATGAGCAGTTCTTC | CASRQGSNEQFF
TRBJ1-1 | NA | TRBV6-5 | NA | TGTGCCAGCAACCCAAGGGCGGAGGCTAACACTGAAGCTTTCTTT | CASNPRAEANTEAFF
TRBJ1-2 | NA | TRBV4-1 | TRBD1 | TGCGCCAGCAGCCAAGAGCCGGACAGGGGCTATGGCTACACCTTC | CASSQEPDRGYGYTF
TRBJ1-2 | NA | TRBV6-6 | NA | TGTGCCAGCAGTTACTTATACCAGGATGGCTACACCTTC | CASSYLYQDGYTF
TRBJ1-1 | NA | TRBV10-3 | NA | TGTGCCATCAGCCTGACAGGTGCCACTGAAGCTTTCTTT | CAISLTGATEAFF
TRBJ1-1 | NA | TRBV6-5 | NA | TGTGCCAGCAGGAGGGACACTGAAGCTTTCTTT | CASRRDTEAFF
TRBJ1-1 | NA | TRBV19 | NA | TGTGCCAGTACCTCTAGGAATATCGTGAACACTGAAGCTTTCTTT | CASTSRNIVNTEAFF
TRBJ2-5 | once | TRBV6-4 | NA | TGTGCCATCCAAACTAGTCTGGGTTTCCAAGAGACCCAGTACTTC | CAIQTSLGFQETQYF
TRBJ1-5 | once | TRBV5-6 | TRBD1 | TGTGCCAGCAGCTACAGGGGGGGCAATCAGCCCCAGCATTTT | CASSYRGGNQPQHF
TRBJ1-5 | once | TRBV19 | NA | TGTGCCAGTAGTACGATTACAGCTCCGTATAGCAATCAGCCCCAGCATTTT | CASSTITAPYSNQPQHF
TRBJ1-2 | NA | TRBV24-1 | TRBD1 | TGTGCCACCCCCCGGCAGGGGGTCTTCTATGGCTACACCTTC | CATPRQGVFYGYTF
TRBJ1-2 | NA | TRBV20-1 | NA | TGCAGTGCTAGTAAGAGGAAAGCTAACTATGGCTACACCTTC | CSASKRKANYGYTF
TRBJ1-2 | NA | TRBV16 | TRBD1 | TGTGTCAGCAGCCAACGGGACAGCCGTTATAGCTACACCTTC | CVSSQRDSRYSYTF
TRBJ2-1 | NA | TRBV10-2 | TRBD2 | TGCGCCAGCAGAACTAGCGGGGGGGACTACAATGAGCAGTTCTTC | CASRTSGGDYNEQFF
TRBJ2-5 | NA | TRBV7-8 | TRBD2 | TGTGCCAGCAGCCCCTTCATACCTAGCGGGGAGAAGACCCAGTACTTC | CASSPFIPSGEKTQYF
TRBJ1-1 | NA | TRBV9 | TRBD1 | TGTGCCAGCAGCGTAGACAGGGGAAGCACTGAAGCTTTCTTT | CASSVDRGSTEAFF
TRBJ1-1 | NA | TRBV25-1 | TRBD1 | TGTGCCAGCAGTGAATCGGACAGGGCAATTTCTGAAGCTTTCTTT | CASSESDRAISEAFF
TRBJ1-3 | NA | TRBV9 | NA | TGTGCCAGCAGCTCTCCTCCTGGAAACACCATATATTTT | CASSSPPGNTIYF
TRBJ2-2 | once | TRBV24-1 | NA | TGTGCCACCAGTGAACCTGGACAGAACACCGGGGAGCTGTTTTTT | CATSEPGQNTGELFF
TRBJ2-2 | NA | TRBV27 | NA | TGTGCCAGCAGTTTTAGGATTAGGGGTCCACTGAACACCGGGGAGCTGTTTTTT | CASSFRIRGPLNTGELFF
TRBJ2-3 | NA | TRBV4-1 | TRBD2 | TGCGCCAGCAGCCAGGGACTAGCTACGGATACGCAGTATTTT | CASSQGLATDTQYF
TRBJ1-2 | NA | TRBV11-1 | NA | TGTGCCAGCAGCTTAGCGCCAGGGGAAGGAGGCTACACCTTC | CASSLAPGEGGYTF